This T cell receptor beta chain emerged from a study of neurological immune-mediated disorders. Study information: Multiple sclerosis patients numbered some 35, of whom around 31 were relapsing-remitting and 3 secondary progressive.

This clonotype was seen repeatedly, ten times or more. Its target is not known. The making of cDNA relied on 5'RACE with 10-nucleotide random UMIs. TCRdb recomputed calls from the 5' RACE reads with MiXCR, one row per CDR3 protein. The sample lists tens of thousands of distinct CDR3 sequences; 4.5% were seen once. Study results and caveats: The multiple sclerosis repertoire cluster was associated with no clinical or MRI feature.

2 million unsorted PBMCs were stored in RNAlater at -80 °C before RNA extraction. The TCR sequence derives from a man aged 25 to 45 with multiple sclerosis. Sequenced input: PBMCs.

In nucleotides, the CDR3 is TGTGCCAGCAGTGAATGGGGGCAGAATGAAAAACTGTTTTTT. Its protein product is CASSEWGQNEKLFF. The rearrangement links TRBV2 to TRBJ1-4; tentatively, D is TRBD1 (6 bases). The CDR3 has 14 amino acids. Germline lookup yields CDR1 SNHLY and CDR2 FYNNEI. V was cut by 2 bases and J by 5 bases, with 9 bases left in between.